Listed here are 9 T cell receptor beta chains from one sample, sequenced in a study of cytomegalovirus exposure and HLA in healthy donors. Amplification used 60 Vbeta primers and 13 Jbeta primers. TCRdb keeps only in-frame clones here, not all; method: immunoSEQ multiplex PCR. This table holds some 150,000 clones, 60% to 80% found once. The sequencing sample was made of PBMCs. The receptors shown here come from a middle-aged man in good health and CMV-seronegative.

The genes are TRBV7-9 and TRBJ2-7, with 11 nucleotides matching TRBD2. V shed 5 bases, J shed 0 bases, and the junction held 9 bases outside the gene matches. CDR1 is SEHNR and CDR2 is FQNEAQ in the germline V gene (reference sequence). The CDR3 sequence is 17 residues long. The CDR3 loop reads CASSHTTGTSGSYEQYF. The CDR3 nucleotides are TGTGCCAGCAGCCACACTACCGGGACTAGCGGCTCCTACGAGCAGTACTTC.

The V gene is TRBV27, the J gene TRBJ2-1; D might be TRBD2 (6 bases). The V and J ends lost 6 bases and 5 bases respectively, with 17 bases between them. CDR3 size: 15 residues. From germline, CDR1 is MNHEY and CDR2 SMNVEV (reference sequence). The CDR3 nucleotides read TGTGCCAGCAGGGCGGGACTCTCTGTGGACAATGAGCAGTTCTTC. Translating gives CASRAGLSVDNEQFF.

This clone was observed a few times. CDR3 DNA sequence: TGTGCCAGCAGCGTAGGGTCCGGACAGGGCTCCTACGAGCAGTACTTC. The encoded protein is CASSVGSGQGSYEQYF. The chain combines TRBV9 with TRBJ2-7, with 8 bases aligning to TRBD1. J gave up 0 bases and V 0 bases, and 5 bases lay outside the gene matches. Germline V lookup: CDR1 SGDLS, CDR2 YYNGEE. The CDR3 is 16 residues long.

The chain joins TRBV7-9 to TRBJ2-7; 10 bases agree with TRBD2. Looked up from germline, CDR1 is SEHNR and CDR2 is FQNEAQ (reference sequence). CDR3 length equals 14 residues. The junction had 8 bases not matched to a gene; V was cut back by 5 bases and J by 7 bases. CDR3 bases: TGTGCCAGCAGCCTGGCTAGCGGGAGCCGAGAGCAGTACTTC. Amino acids: CASSLASGSREQYF.

The rearrangement uses TRBV5-8 and TRBJ1-5, with D perhaps matching TRBD1 (5 bases). Between the trimmed V and J ends, which lost 0 bases and 3 bases, there was a span of 10 bases. This CDR3 spans 15 amino acids. From germline, CDR1 is SGHTS and CDR2 YDEGEE. CDR3 residues: CASSLGQGPNQPQHF. The CDR3 DNA is TGTGCCAGCAGCTTGGGGCAGGGCCCCAATCAGCCCCAGCATTTT.

The V and J genes are TRBV6-6 and TRBJ1-5; D is undetermined. Trimming took off 6 bases at V and 6 bases at J, with 9 bases between the two ends. The CDR3 is 12 residues long. From germline, CDR1 is MNHNY and CDR2 SVGAGI (reference sequence). The CDR3 loop reads CASSPVSQPQHF. CDR3 nucleotides: TGTGCCAGCAGCCCCGTCAGTCAGCCCCAGCATTTT.

This clone has just a few counts. The CDR3: CASLLGQGTDTQYF. The DNA for the CDR3 is TGCGCCAGCCTACTGGGACAGGGGACAGATACGCAGTATTTT. The V gene is TRBV5-1, the J gene TRBJ2-3, with TRBD1 identical over 10 bases. The CDR3 contains 14 residues. Trimming took 7 bases from V and 3 from J; bases not matched to a gene: 5. Germline assignment: CDR1 SGHRS and CDR2 YFSETQ.

V is TRBV6-6 and J is TRBJ1-1, with D tentatively TRBD1 (6 bases). Trimming took off 6 bases at V and 1 base at J, with 9 bases between the two ends. Germline V CDR1 and CDR2: MNHNY, SVGAGI (reference sequence). The CDR3 is 13 residues long. CDR3: CASRTGQNTEAFF. CDR3 DNA: TGTGCCAGCAGGACAGGTCAGAACACTGAAGCTTTCTTT.

This clone was found a few times. The J gene is TRBJ1-2, the V gene TRBV29-1; TRBD1 aligns across 8 bases. Germline CDR1 SQVTM, CDR2 ANQGSEA. J lost 6 bases, V lost 0 bases, and 3 bases had no gene match. This CDR3 contains 13 residues. The CDR3 reads CSVEETGENGYTF. CDR3 DNA sequence: TGCAGCGTTGAAGAGACAGGGGAAAATGGCTACACCTTC.